The present T cell receptor (beta chain) was sequenced within a study of T cell responses to AZD1222 COVID-19 vaccine (dated by TCRdb to about 2021). About the study as a whole: A total of approximately 230 trial participants underwent TCR sequencing, of whom 200 to 220 received two doses of AZD1222 and around 25 received two doses of the MenACWY control vaccine. Trial participants were enrolled by age into subgroups of 18-55, 56-69 and 70-plus years, and about 150, 27 and 61 TCR-sequenced participants, respectively, were included in these subgroups.

The time point label, read with the paper, signifies: about 28 days (+/-7) after the second vaccine dose. AZD1222 recipients given second doses at about 4 weeks or at about 12 weeks were pooled, since spike-specific TCR depth and breadth were not found to differ between the two schedules. Vaccinee samples were obtained from the UK trials COV001 and COV002, which included a single-blind randomized controlled phase 2/3 trial of AZD1222 (ChAdOx1 nCoV-19) in healthy adults. For TCRbeta chain sequencing, PBMC samples from trial participants were taken at day 0 and at day 28 after the second dose. The CDR3 regions of human TCRbeta chains were subjected to immunosequencing. The paper's processing steps were these. TCRs in the repertoires were compared against a reference library of SARS-CoV-2-specific TCRs that had been generated with the MIRA antigen-specificity platform. Breadth was defined as the fraction of unique TCRs that were SARS-CoV-2-associated. Depth was defined as the fraction of total T cells that were SARS-CoV-2-associated. Using the MIRA data, each spike-specific TCR was mapped to the spike region that the TCR reacts to and placed in a CD4 or CD8 class. Log10-transformed breadth and depth values were compared by one-way ANOVA with Sidak's multiple comparisons tests. Entries here come from immuneACCESS through TCRdb and include only in-frame sequences with V and J called. Some clones fail to appear in such tables; in the studies checked, an unresolved V gene covers under half of the shortfall, and the cause of the remainder is unknown. V and J calls and clone size are those listed in that table; D and trimming were worked out from the DNA. This sample lists 100,000 to 120,000 clones; around 90% were detected once. Of the sample, more than 2% falls within the top ten clones.

As regards this clone: Its recognized antigen is unknown. No much larger clone is present one base from it, and per-base qualities are unavailable.

Reading the germline V gene gives CDR1 LGHNA and CDR2 YSLEER. Relative to germline, V is missing 0 bases and J is missing 4 bases, with 3 bases of the junction outside any gene match. Taken from cysteine to phenylalanine, the CDR3 has 16 residues. The only DNA kept is the CDR3, 48 bases in frame from the first base. Broad study findings and their caveats: Epitopes outside the regions mutated in the B.1.351 and B.1.1.7 variants were reportedly recognized by nearly half of the unique spike-specific TCRs. Vaccine-associated CD4 TCRs spanned the whole spike protein, with dominant responses in regions 160-218 and 743-854. Conclusions about previously exposed vaccinees were limited because only six AZD1222 recipients were SARS-CoV-2 seropositive at baseline. The 56-69-year group was small, and its depth increase did not reach significance, likely because of low power. Most participants were white British and females outnumbered males, and the authors suggested that clonal diversity may have been underestimated. Because no samples from the day 14 peak response were available, repertoires could be characterized only after the peak T cell response. After two AZD1222 doses, spike-specific TCR breadth and depth were significantly higher than at day 0 and than in MenACWY recipients.

The rearranged segments are TRBV4-3 and TRBJ2-2, and 9 bases in between align with TRBD2. Sample: peripheral blood, taken 28 days after the second AZD1222 dose. This receptor was obtained from an adult who received the AZD1222 COVID-19 vaccine. Here is the DNA: TGCGCCAGCAGCCAAGATTGGCGGGGGGGCACCGGGGAGCTGTTTTTT. This yields the protein CASSQDWRGGTGELFF.